The rows below give T cell receptor beta chains drawn from one sample of a study of T cells after yellow fever vaccination. One entry per CDR3 protein results from TCRdb running MiXCR on the 5' RACE reads. Among 450,000 to 650,000 distinct CDR3 sequences listed, just over 20% were seen once. Sequenced here: PBMCs, sampled roughly 23 days after the first yellow fever vaccination. The receptor source for this set is a man aged 18 to 30 who received the YFV17D yellow fever vaccine. CDR3s include the opening cysteine and the closing phenylalanine or tryptophan. Some rows mark clone size as missing; the rest say once, few, many or name a class of expanded clone.

v_gene	abundance	j_gene	CDR3aa
TRBV20-1	many	TRBJ2-5	CSARRTGGLETQYF
TRBV4-3	few	TRBJ2-3	CASSRGLTGSTDTQYF
TRBV7-9	.	TRBJ2-2	CASTPLAGDAGELFF
TRBV11-2	.	TRBJ2-1	CASSYRPGTSGGAYEQFF
TRBV7-9	.	TRBJ2-6	CASRSSRVPTGANVLTF
TRBV29-1	few	TRBJ2-4	CSVELQPSTRYF
TRBV20-1	few	TRBJ1-2	CSARDPAEGPYGYTF
TRBV6-5	.	TRBJ1-2	CASSYSTQGHYGYTF
TRBV6-1	.	TRBJ2-2	CASSEVSSGAGELFF
TRBV24-1	few	TRBJ2-3	CATSAPPVDTQYF
TRBV4-1	.	TRBJ2-5	CASSQDGGEQETQYF
TRBV16	few	TRBJ1-2	CASSQSTAIYGYTF
TRBV12-3/TRBV12-4	.	TRBJ2-7	CASSSYYRGSYEQYF
TRBV5-4	.	TRBJ2-1	CASSLVAKSYNEQFF
TRBV5-1	.	TRBJ2-3	CASSETGTRTDTQYF
TRBV3-1	many	TRBJ2-1	CASSLGTGGYEQFF
TRBV2	.	TRBJ1-2	CASTDGGYGYTF
TRBV27	.	TRBJ2-7	CASSLDYPYEQYF
TRBV6-2/TRBV6-3	few	TRBJ2-3	CASSYSSDPTNTQYF
TRBV7-2	many	TRBJ1-1	CASSPHGGYGEAFF
TRBV18	.	TRBJ1-2	CASSPMVQSAGETAYGYTF
TRBV5-4	.	TRBJ2-4	CASSLEQWGNIQYF
TRBV7-9	many	TRBJ1-5	CASSLTGGGQPQHF
TRBV13	.	TRBJ2-1	CASSLFGTGGLDQFF
TRBV20-1	.	TRBJ2-5	CSASGPAWTQYF
TRBV27	few	TRBJ2-3	CASTPSRSRYF
TRBV12-3/TRBV12-4	many	TRBJ1-2	CASSQTLNYGYTF
TRBV11-2	.	TRBJ2-5	CASSPWLAGGPELETQYF
TRBV24-1	few	TRBJ2-1	CATSDFTKGSEQFF
TRBV4-1	.	TRBJ1-6	CASSQGGRDGVGSYNSPLHF
TRBV20-1	.	TRBJ2-2	CSALAGGHDGELFF
TRBV5-1	many	TRBJ2-3	CASSRAPGSDTQYF
TRBV5-1	.	TRBJ2-2	CASSSGQAETGELFF
TRBV6-5	.	TRBJ2-3	CASSYSGLFTDTQYF
TRBV7-2	once	TRBJ1-3	CASSTRRSGNTIYF
TRBV5-1	few	TRBJ1-5	CASSLGGTQPQHF
TRBV11-2	.	TRBJ1-2	CASSLRGHSDGYTF
TRBV11-2	few	TRBJ2-2	CASSSQTSGGLHHTGELFF
TRBV29-1	.	TRBJ1-2	CSVQPGTTNYGYTF
TRBV19	.	TRBJ2-3	CASKRRGPSTDTQYF
TRBV5-1	.	TRBJ2-3	CASSLVRGVAPDTQYF
TRBV29-1	.	TRBJ2-2	CSVEPSGGAAGELFF
TRBV12-3/TRBV12-4	.	TRBJ2-2	CASSPQGGTGELFF
TRBV5-1	few	TRBJ2-2	CASSLIVGGAGELFF
TRBV6-2/TRBV6-3	few	TRBJ2-5	CASKGTVRETQYF
TRBV6-2/TRBV6-3	.	TRBJ1-1	CASNKGRRMNTEAFF
TRBV30	few	TRBJ2-5	CAWGGVQETQYF
TRBV4-3	.	TRBJ2-5	CASSQVGPPGRETQYF
TRBV6-1	few	TRBJ1-1	CASRARVLNTEAFF
TRBV25-1	.	TRBJ2-1	CASGLAGIYNEQFF
TRBV4-3	few	TRBJ1-6	CASSQEERQKGDSPLHF
TRBV7-9	.	TRBJ2-1	CASTQGFGEQFF
TRBV4-1	.	TRBJ1-1	CASSPIGTDEAFF
TRBV28	few	TRBJ1-1	CASSGFKGNTEAFF